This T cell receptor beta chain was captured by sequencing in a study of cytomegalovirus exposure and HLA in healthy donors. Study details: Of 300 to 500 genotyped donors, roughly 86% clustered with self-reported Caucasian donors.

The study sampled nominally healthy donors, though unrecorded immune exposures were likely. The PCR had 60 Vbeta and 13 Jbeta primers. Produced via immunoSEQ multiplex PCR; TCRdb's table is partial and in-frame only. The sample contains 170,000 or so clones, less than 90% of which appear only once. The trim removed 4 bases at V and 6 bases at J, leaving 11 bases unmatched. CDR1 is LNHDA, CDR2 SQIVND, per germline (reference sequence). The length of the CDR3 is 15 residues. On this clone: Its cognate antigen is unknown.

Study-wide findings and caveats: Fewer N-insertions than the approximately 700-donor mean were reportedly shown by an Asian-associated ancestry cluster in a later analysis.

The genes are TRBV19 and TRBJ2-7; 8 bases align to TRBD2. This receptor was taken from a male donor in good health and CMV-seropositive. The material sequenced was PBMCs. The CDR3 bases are TGTGCCAGTAGTACTTTCACTGCGGGGGGCGCCGAGCAGTACTTC. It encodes CASSTFTAGGAEQYF. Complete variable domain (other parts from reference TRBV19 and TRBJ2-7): DGGITQSPKYLFRKEGQNVTLSCEQNLNHDAMYWYRQDPGQGLRLIYYSQIVNDFQKGDIAEGYSVSREKKESFPLTVTSAQKNPTAFYLCASSTFTAGGAEQYFGPGTRLTVT.